This entry lists 19 T cell receptor beta chains sequenced from one sample in a study of cytomegalovirus exposure and HLA in healthy donors. Primers for the PCR totalled 60 Vbeta and 13 Jbeta. The assay was immunoSEQ multiplex PCR, and TCRdb's table has in-frame clones only and misses some. The data contain more than 95,000 clones, 81% of them singletons. The specimen sequenced was PBMCs. Receptors originate from a man aged 18 to 29 in good health and CMV-seronegative.

The V and J genes are TRBV6-6 and TRBJ1-2; possibly TRBD1 for D (5 bases). The CDR3 extends over 15 amino acids. Germline CDR1 MNHNY, CDR2 SVGAGI (reference sequence). Trimming took 6 bases from V and 2 from J, leaving 16 bases between them. The CDR3, as DNA: TGTGCCAGCAGGCCCTCGGGCCGGGGGAACTATGGCTACACCTTC. Translated: CASRPSGRGNYGYTF.

The chain couples TRBV6-5 to TRBJ1-2; unclear D gene. CDR1 MNHEY and CDR2 SVGAGI come from the germline V gene. V shed 8 bases and J shed 7 bases, with 11 bases lying between them. The CDR3 spans 11 residues. CDR3 residues: CASEGLSGYTF. The CDR3 DNA is TGTGCCAGCGAGGGCCTTTCTGGCTACACCTTC.

The chain has TRBV5-1 and TRBJ2-7, with D possibly being TRBD2 (5 bases). The germline V gene encodes CDR1 SGHRS and CDR2 YFSETQ. This CDR3 comprises 14 residues. V was trimmed by 1 base and J by 9 bases, leaving 17 bases between them. The CDR3 region has the DNA TGCGCCAGCAGCTTGTTGTCCCCGGATGCGGGGCAGTACTTC. Translating gives CASSLLSPDAGQYF.

This clone is a singleton in its sample. V and J are TRBV27 and TRBJ1-5, with TRBD1 matching over 7 bases. The CDR3 contains 15 residues. J lost 6 bases, V lost 4 bases, and 9 bases had no gene match. Germline V CDR1 and CDR2: MNHEY, SMNVEV (reference sequence). In DNA, the CDR3 is TGTGCCAGCAGTTCGACAGGGAAAGGAATTCAGCCCCAGCATTTT. It encodes CASSSTGKGIQPQHF.

The rearrangement joins TRBV19 to TRBJ1-1; D perhaps matches TRBD1 (6 bases). The CDR3 runs to 15 residues. Germline CDR1 and CDR2: LNHDA and SQIVND (reference sequence). Trimming took 1 base from V and 11 from J, leaving 20 bases between them. In DNA form, the CDR3 reads TGTGCCAGTAGTATAGTACGGGGGGCGGTTTCCAACGCTTTCTTT. Its translation: CASSIVRGAVSNAFF.

Worth noting for this clone: One end of the junction varies from germline; a read error may be responsible. This same CDR3 is encoded by further DNA sequences in the sample. The chain joins TRBV6-5 to TRBJ2-2; TRBD1 agrees at 7 bases. The germline V gene encodes CDR1 MNHEY and CDR2 SVGAGI. This CDR3 contains 16 residues. The CDR3 sequence is CASSYSRQGGTGELFF. The CDR3 region has the DNA TGTGCCAGCAGCTACTCGAGACAGGGCGGCACCGGGGAGCTGTTTTTT.

The J gene is TRBJ1-1, the V gene TRBV6-5; tentative D call: TRBD1 (5 bases). In germline, CDR1 is MNHEY, CDR2 SVGAGI. The CDR3 has 13 amino acids. V lost 4 bases to trimming and J lost 7 bases, with 13 bases between them. This CDR3 reads CASSFRVLDEAFF. The CDR3 DNA reads as TGTGCCAGCAGTTTCAGGGTTTTAGATGAAGCTTTCTTT.

The chain's CDR3 is CASSLRTGGTEAFF. The CDR3 coding sequence is TGTGCCAGCTCACTTCGGACAGGGGGAACTGAAGCTTTCTTT. The chain uses TRBV18 and TRBJ1-1; 10 bases fit TRBD1. The germline gives CDR1 KGHSH, CDR2 LQKENI. The CDR3 consists of 14 residues. V gave up 4 bases and J gave up 5 bases; unmatched junction bases: 4.

The chain joins TRBV2 to TRBJ1-1; no definite D call. Germline V CDR1 and CDR2: SNHLY, FYNNEI. The V and J ends lost 5 bases and 5 bases respectively, with 15 bases between them. The CDR3 is 14 residues long. The chain's CDR3 is CASSSRRTGTEAFF. The CDR3 DNA reads as TGTGCCAGCAGTAGCAGGCGAACTGGGACTGAAGCTTTCTTT.

The V and J genes are TRBV19 and TRBJ2-1; 9 nucleotides align to TRBD2. Germline V gives CDR1 LNHDA, CDR2 SQIVND (reference sequence). The CDR3 has 15 residues. V lost 4 bases and J lost 4; bases outside the gene matches: 5. The CDR3 region has the DNA TGTGCCAGTAGTACCCTGGCGGGGGGGTACAATGAGCAGTTCTTC. This translates into CASSTLAGGYNEQFF.

The CDR3 protein is CASRFDSGETQYF. In DNA, the CDR3 is TGTGCCAGCAGATTCGACAGCGGGGAGACCCAGTACTTC. The genes are TRBV6-1 and TRBJ2-5; D may be TRBD2 (6 bases). The CDR3 is 13 residues long. The germline gives CDR1 MNHNS, CDR2 SASEGT. Trimming took off 6 bases at V and 5 bases at J, with 13 bases between the two ends.

V and J are TRBV9 and TRBJ2-2; 8 bases match TRBD2. Germline CDR1 is SGDLS and CDR2 is YYNGEE. V was pared by 4 bases and J by 2 bases, with 13 bases of the junction left unmatched. There are 18 residues in the CDR3. CDR3 in amino acids: CASSPIGLASSNTGELFF. DNA for the CDR3: TGTGCCAGCAGCCCTATTGGACTAGCTTCGTCAAACACCGGGGAGCTGTTTTTT.

This chain joins TRBV6-1 and TRBJ2-5; possible D gene TRBD1, 5 bases. The V and J ends lost 1 base and 2 bases respectively, with 8 bases between them. Germline assignment: CDR1 MNHNS and CDR2 SASEGT. CDR3 length equals 14 residues. DNA of the CDR3: TGTGCCAGCAGTGAAGAGGGGCAGCAAGAGACCCAGTACTTC. Protein: CASSEEGQQETQYF.

The chain links TRBV27 to TRBJ1-6; possibly TRBD1 for D (5 bases). V was trimmed by 2 bases and J by 2 bases, leaving 16 bases between them. Looked up from germline, CDR1 is MNHEY and CDR2 is SMNVEV (reference sequence). This CDR3 contains 18 residues. CDR3 in amino acids: CASSLEGRRSPYNSPLHF. As DNA, the CDR3 is TGTGCCAGCAGTTTAGAGGGGAGGAGGAGCCCCTATAATTCACCCCTCCACTTT.

The chain has TRBV6-5 and TRBJ1-4; D is unclear. The V and J ends lost 6 bases and 5 bases respectively, with 10 bases between them. This CDR3 contains 13 residues. CDR1 is MNHEY, CDR2 SVGAGI, per germline. CDR3 sequence: CASSPLANEKLFF. CDR3 coding DNA: TGTGCCAGCAGCCCCTTGGCAAATGAAAAACTGTTTTTT.

The chain couples TRBV19 to TRBJ1-3; D not certain. V was cut by 5 bases and J by 0 bases, with 11 bases left in between. CDR1 is LNHDA and CDR2 is SQIVND in the germline V gene (reference sequence). This CDR3 has 15 amino acids. CDR3 residues: CASSPGRTSGNTIYF. DNA of the CDR3: TGTGCCAGTAGTCCGGGGAGAACCTCTGGAAACACCATATATTTT. Supplemented by reference TRBV19 and TRBJ1-3, the full variable domain reads DGGITQSPKYLFRKEGQNVTLSCEQNLNHDAMYWYRQDPGQGLRLIYYSQIVNDFQKGDIAEGYSVSREKKESFPLTVTSAQKNPTAFYLCASSPGRTSGNTIYFGEGSWLTVV.

This clone has a single count. The chain has TRBV20-1 and TRBJ2-1, with a weak D call TRBD2 (5 bases). The germline V gene has CDR1 DFQATT and CDR2 SNEGSKA (reference sequence). The V gene lost 3 bases and the J gene lost 8 bases, with 8 bases spanning the gap. The CDR3 is 11 residues long. The CDR3 loop is CSASSRDEQFF. The CDR3 nucleotides read TGCAGTGCTAGTTCGAGGGATGAGCAGTTCTTC.

The gene calls are TRBV5-6 and TRBJ1-6, with 11 nucleotides matching TRBD1. The V gene end was trimmed by 3 bases and the J gene end by 3 bases; junction bases not matched to a gene: 11. Germline-derived CDR1 and CDR2 are SGHDT and YYEEEE. CDR3 length: 19 residues. CDR3: CASSWTTGTGGIYNSPLHF. CDR3 nucleotide sequence: TGTGCCAGCAGCTGGACAACCGGGACAGGGGGGATCTATAATTCACCCCTCCACTTT.

The chain has TRBV13 and TRBJ1-1; perhaps TRBD1 as D (6 bases). The germline CDR1 and CDR2 sequences are PRHDT and FYEKMQ (reference sequence). Between the trimmed V and J ends, which lost 5 bases and 6 bases, there was a span of 13 bases. CDR3 length equals 13 residues. The CDR3 spells CASSTNRVAEAFF. The CDR3 nucleotides read TGTGCCAGCAGCACAAACAGGGTGGCTGAAGCTTTCTTT.